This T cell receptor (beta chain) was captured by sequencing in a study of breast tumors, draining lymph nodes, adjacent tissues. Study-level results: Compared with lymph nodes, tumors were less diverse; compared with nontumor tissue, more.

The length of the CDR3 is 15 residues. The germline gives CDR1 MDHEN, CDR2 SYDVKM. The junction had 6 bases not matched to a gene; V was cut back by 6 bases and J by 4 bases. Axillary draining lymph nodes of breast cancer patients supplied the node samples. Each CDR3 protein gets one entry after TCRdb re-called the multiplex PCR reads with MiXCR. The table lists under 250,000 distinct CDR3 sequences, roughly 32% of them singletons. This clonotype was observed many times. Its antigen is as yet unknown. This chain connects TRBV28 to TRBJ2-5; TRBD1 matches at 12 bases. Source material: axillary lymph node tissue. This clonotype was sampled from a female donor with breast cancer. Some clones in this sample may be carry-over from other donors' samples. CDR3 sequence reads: CASRGTGGRPETQYF. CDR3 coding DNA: TGTGCCAGCAGGGGGACAGGGGGCCGCCCAGAGACCCAGTACTTC.